A selection of T cell receptor beta chains follows, all from one sample in a study of tumor-infiltrating lymphocytes in primary liver carcinoma. From the multiplex PCR reads, TCRdb called clonotypes with MiXCR, one entry per CDR3 protein. This table has 70,000 to 85,000 distinct CDR3 sequences, over 55% appearing once. The source material was liver tumor tissue from sampling region 4. The receptors shown here come from a woman aged 60-75 years with primary liver carcinoma and hepatitis B virus infection. Both conserved end residues are part of each CDR3. D genes are given only for firm matches. Size is stated for part of the rows, as once, few or many counts, or as a class when the clone is expanded.

TRBJ2-1 | - | - | TRBV11-1 | CVSSFDTDDEQFF | TGTGTCAGCAGCTTCGACACGGATGATGAGCAGTTCTTC
TRBJ2-1 | TRBD2 | - | TRBV4-1 | CASSMLAGSNHGQFF | TGCGCCAGCAGCATGCTAGCGGGGTCTAACCATGGGCAGTTCTTC
TRBJ2-2 | - | - | TRBV20-1 | CSATTNTGELFF | TGCAGTGCTACTACGAACACCGGGGAGCTGTTTTTT
TRBJ2-3 | - | - | TRBV25-1 | CASRKLGNTDTQYF | TGTGCCAGCAGAAAACTTGGCAACACAGATACGCAGTATTTT
TRBJ2-7 | TRBD2 | few | TRBV7-2 | CASTSMGLATSYEQYF | TGTGCCAGCACCTCCATGGGACTAGCGACCTCCTACGAGCAGTACTTC
TRBJ2-3 | - | - | TRBV5-1 | CASSYERPSTDTQYF | TGCGCCAGCAGTTATGAACGGCCAAGCACAGATACGCAGTATTTT
TRBJ2-3 | - | - | TRBV12-1 | CASSLGSSGASIDTQYF | TGTGCCAGCAGCCTTGGGTCTAGCGGTGCTAGCATAGATACGCAGTATTTT
TRBJ2-3 | - | many | TRBV6-1 | CASSEAQGGTQYF | TGTGCCAGCAGTGAAGCGCAGGGTGGGACGCAGTATTTT
TRBJ2-7 | TRBD2 | - | TRBV13 | CASRKWEGRRCEQYF | TGTGCCAGCAGGAAGTGGGAGGGGCGTAGATGCGAGCAGTACTTC
TRBJ1-3 | TRBD1 | - | TRBV7-6 | CASSAQDRGSGNTIYF | TGTGCCAGCAGCGCCCAGGACAGGGGCTCTGGAAACACCATATATTTT
TRBJ2-1 | - | - | TRBV12-5 | CVSGLSTLPGHEQFF | TGTGTCAGTGGTTTGAGCACCCTCCCCGGACATGAGCAGTTCTTC
TRBJ1-1 | - | many | TRBV4-2 | CANSPLEGRGGTEAFF | TGTGCCAACAGCCCATTGGAAGGTCGGGGGGGCACTGAAGCTTTCTTT
TRBJ2-2 | TRBD2 | - | TRBV7-9 | CACSYSGRTGELFF | TGTGCCTGCAGTTACAGCGGGAGGACCGGGGAGCTGTTTTTT
TRBJ2-3 | TRBD2 | - | TRBV7-9 | CASLLAGGSTDAQYF | TGTGCCAGCCTTCTAGCGGGAGGCAGTACAGATGCGCAGTATTTT
TRBJ2-6 | - | many | TRBV28 | CATAQSGANVLTF | TGTGCCACCGCCCAATCTGGGGCCAACGTCCTGACTTTC
TRBJ2-2 | TRBD1 | - | TRBV5-5 | CASIPRDRDNGELFF | TGCGCCAGCATTCCCCGGGACAGGGACAACGGGGAGCTGTTTTTT
TRBJ2-3 | - | once | TRBV4-2 | CASSQDWQQDTQYF | TGTGCTAGCAGCCAAGATTGGCAGCAGGATACGCAGTATTTT
TRBJ2-1 | TRBD2 | - | TRBV11-2 | CASSRRLSGGPGDEEFF | TGTGCCAGCAGCAGGAGACTATCGGGAGGGCCTGGGGATGAGGAGTTCTTC
TRBJ2-3 | - | - | TRBV6-4 | CASSDTTGSTDMQYF | TGTGCCAGCAGTGACACAACAGGGAGCACAGATATGCAGTATTTT
TRBJ1-6 | - | - | TRBV29-1 | CSVAVGASINSPLHF | TGCAGCGTTGCGGTAGGGGCATCAATTAATTCACCCCTCCACTTT
TRBJ1-6 | - | many | TRBV6-6 | CATVVDTNNSPLHF | TGTGCCACGGTCGTAGACACCAATAATTCACCCCTCCACTTT
TRBJ2-2 | - | - | TRBV2 | CASNDEQGNAGELFF | TGTGCCAGCAATGACGAGCAGGGGAATGCCGGGGAGCTGTTTTTT
TRBJ1-1 | TRBD1 | many | TRBV6-1 | CASVRDRGFRPEAFF | TGTGCCAGCGTCCGGGACAGGGGATTTAGGCCTGAAGCTTTCTTT
TRBJ2-1 | - | - | TRBV14 | CANSRQQGGKQFF | TGTGCCAACAGCCGACAACAGGGAGGTAAGCAGTTCTTC
TRBJ2-3 | - | many | TRBV28 | CASSLPKEADTQYF | TGTGCCAGCAGTTTACCAAAGGAGGCAGATACGCAGTATTTT
TRBJ2-2 | - | - | TRBV4-1 | CASTRLWHDNTGELFF | TGCGCTAGCACCCGCCTATGGCACGATAACACCGGGGAGCTGTTTTTT
TRBJ1-2 | - | - | TRBV7-9 | CASSQSGGGNYDYTF | TGTGCCAGCAGTCAATCTGGGGGAGGTAACTATGACTACACCTTC
TRBJ2-3 | - | - | TRBV29-1 | CGVDGGGTDTQYF | TGCGGCGTTGACGGTGGAGGCACAGATACGCAGTATTTC
TRBJ1-3 | - | - | TRBV30 | CAWSTQSGNTIYF | TGTGCCTGGAGCACACAGTCCGGAAACACCATATATTTT
TRBJ1-5 | - | - | TRBV6-6 | CASSYPDGGDQRRHF | TGTGCCAGCAGTTACCCAGACGGGGGGGACCAGCGCCGGCATTTT
TRBJ2-3 | TRBD1 | medium-sized | TRBV11-2 | CASSRSGQGLTDTQYF | TGTGCCAGCAGCCGATCGGGACAGGGACTCACAGATACGCAGTATTTT
TRBJ2-1 | TRBD1 | - | TRBV29-1 | CGAPGQGVGITKGQFF | TGCGGCGCCCCGGGACAGGGGGTCGGAATCACAAAAGGGCAGTTCTTC
TRBJ2-7 | - | - | TRBV6-5 | CAGSRTTTGSHEQYF | TGTGCCGGCAGCCGCACGACGACAGGCAGCCACGAGCAGTACTTC
TRBJ2-3 | TRBD1 | - | TRBV11-2 | CVSSLAGQAITVTQYF | TGTGTCAGCAGCTTAGCCGGACAGGCGATCACAGTTACACAGTATTTT
TRBJ2-7 | TRBD2 | many | TRBV28 | CASRGSGVSYEQYF | TGTGCCAGCCGGGGTAGCGGGGTCTCCTACGAGCAGTACTTC
TRBJ2-1 | - | - | TRBV28 | CVSSFPALQGWNEQFF | TGTGTCAGCAGTTTCCCCGCATTACAGGGTTGGAATGAGCAGTTCTTC
TRBJ2-2 | - | - | TRBV29-1 | CSIRLGGFTGELFF | TGTAGCATCCGGTTGGGGGGATTCACCGGGGAGTTGTTTTTT